This T cell receptor (beta chain) was found in a study of blood T cells in healthy people across ages. A note on this clonotype: Its cognate antigen is unknown. Just one base apart from a much larger clone, this may be a read error.

General study points: Long-lived donors exceeded aged donors in naive CD4+ cells and diversity.

It was with a sample-barcoded 5' primer and a J-beta primer mix that a second PCR of roughly 6 to 12 cycles was run. From the 5' RACE reads, TCRdb called clonotypes with MiXCR, one entry per CDR3 protein. Seen here are approximately 1.5 million distinct CDR3 sequences, about 31% observed once, and the top ten hold 11%. Healthy Russian Caucasian donors spanned ages about 6 to 100 years. CDR3 length equals 15 residues. CDR1 LGHNA and CDR2 YNFKEQ come from the germline V gene. V was pared by 4 bases and J by 3 bases, with 16 bases between. V usage is TRBV4-2 and J usage is TRBJ2-7; D might be TRBD1 (5 bases). The source material was blood. This receptor was obtained from a woman in her thirties in good health. The CDR3, as DNA: TGTGCCAGCAGCCCTTCCCAGGGCCTATACTACGAGCAGTACTTC. Protein product: CASSPSQGLYYEQYF.